This TCR beta chain was recovered during a study of T cell responses to AZD1222 COVID-19 vaccine (dated by TCRdb to 2020 to 2023). About the study as a whole: Because spike-specific TCR depth and breadth did not differ between the two schedules, AZD1222 recipients who got a second dose at roughly 4 weeks were pooled with those who got a second dose at roughly 12 weeks. A total of 230 to 250 trial participants underwent TCR sequencing, of whom roughly 210 received two doses of AZD1222 and about 25 received two doses of the MenACWY control vaccine. Trial participants were enrolled by age into subgroups of 18-55, 56-69 and 70-plus years, and around 140, 26 and 57 TCR-sequenced participants, respectively, were included in these subgroups. The paper's findings and limits, for the study overall: Spike-specific TCR breadth and depth rose significantly after two AZD1222 doses compared with day 0 and with MenACWY recipients. Vaccine-associated CD4 TCRs spanned the whole spike protein, with dominant responses in regions 160-218 and 743-854. Conclusions about previously exposed vaccinees are limited, since just 6 or 7 AZD1222 recipients were seropositive for SARS-CoV-2 at baseline. No day 14 peak-response samples were available, so repertoires were characterized only after the peak T cell response. Participants were mostly white British and included more females than males, and it was suggested by the authors that clonal diversity may have been underestimated. The 56-69-year group was small, and its depth increase did not reach significance, likely because of low power. Reportedly, almost half of the unique spike-specific TCRs recognized epitopes lying outside the regions that are mutated in the B.1.351 and B.1.1.7 variants.

The CDR3 regions of human TCRbeta chains were analyzed by immunosequencing. The source study handled its data this way. Repertoire TCRs were checked for matches against a reference library of SARS-CoV-2-specific TCRs that had been generated using the MIRA antigen-specificity platform. Breadth was defined as the fraction of unique TCRs that were SARS-CoV-2-associated, and depth was defined as the fraction of total T cells that were SARS-CoV-2-associated. Using the MIRA data, each spike-specific TCR was assigned both to the spike region to which the TCR was reactive and to a CD4 or CD8 class. Log10-transformed breadth and depth values were compared by one-way ANOVA with Sidak's multiple comparisons tests. Held by TCRdb, this immuneACCESS table contains in-frame sequences only and omits some clones. Under half of the omission traces to an unresolved V gene where checked; the cause of the rest is unknown. The V and J calls and clone size come from that table; D and trimming were worked out from the DNA. For this sample the table gives more than 150,000 clones, of which roughly nine tenths were detected only once. Less than 2% of the sample is in the top ten clones.

The time point label for this specimen denotes: baseline before first vaccination. The vaccinee samples were drawn from two UK trials, COV001 and COV002, one of which was a single-blind randomized controlled phase 2/3 trial testing AZD1222 (ChAdOx1 nCoV-19) in healthy adults. Trial participant PBMC samples were collected at day 0 and day 28 after the second dose for TCRbeta chain sequencing. Of note for this clone: It lacks a known antigen. Base qualities are not provided; no much larger clone lies one nucleotide away.

Reading the germline V gene gives CDR1 SGDLS and CDR2 YYNGEE. The germline ends are 27 bases apart after V is trimmed by 3 bases and J by 8 bases. Measured from the cysteine to the phenylalanine, the CDR3 is 18 residues long. CDR3 DNA is the only sequence kept; it has 54 bases, read in frame from the first base. The receptor's source is an adult in good health. The source material was peripheral blood, sampled on day 0 of AZD1222 vaccination. This sequence uses TRBV9 and TRBJ2-1; the best D guess is TRBD1, with 5 bases matching. The CDR3 amino acid sequence is: CASSADPTQVEQRDEQFF. DNA sequence: TGTGCCAGCAGCGCTGACCCCACACAGGTTGAGCAACGGGATGAGCAGTTCTTC.